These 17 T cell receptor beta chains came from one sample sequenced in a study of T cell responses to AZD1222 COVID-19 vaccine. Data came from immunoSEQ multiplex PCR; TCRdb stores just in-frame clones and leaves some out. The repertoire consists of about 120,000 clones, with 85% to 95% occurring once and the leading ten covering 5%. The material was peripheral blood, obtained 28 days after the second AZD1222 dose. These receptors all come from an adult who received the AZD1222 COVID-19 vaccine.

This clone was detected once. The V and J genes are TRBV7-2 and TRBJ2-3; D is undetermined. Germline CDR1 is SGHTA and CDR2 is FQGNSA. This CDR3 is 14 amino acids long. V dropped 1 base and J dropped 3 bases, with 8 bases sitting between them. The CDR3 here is CASSLVGSTDTQYF. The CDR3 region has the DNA TGTGCCAGCAGCTTAGTAGGAAGTACAGATACGCAGTATTTT.

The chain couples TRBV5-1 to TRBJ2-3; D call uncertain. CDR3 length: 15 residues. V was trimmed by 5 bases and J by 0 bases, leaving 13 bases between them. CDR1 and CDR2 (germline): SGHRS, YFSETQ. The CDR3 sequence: CASRANLDSTDTQYF. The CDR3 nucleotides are TGCGCCAGCAGAGCAAATCTGGATAGCACAGATACGCAGTATTTT.

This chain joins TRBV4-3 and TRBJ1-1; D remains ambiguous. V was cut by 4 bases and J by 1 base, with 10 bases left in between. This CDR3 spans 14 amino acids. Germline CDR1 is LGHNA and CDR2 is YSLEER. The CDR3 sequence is CASSPGNWNTEAFF. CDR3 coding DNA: TGCGCCAGCAGCCCCGGAAACTGGAACACTGAAGCTTTCTTT.

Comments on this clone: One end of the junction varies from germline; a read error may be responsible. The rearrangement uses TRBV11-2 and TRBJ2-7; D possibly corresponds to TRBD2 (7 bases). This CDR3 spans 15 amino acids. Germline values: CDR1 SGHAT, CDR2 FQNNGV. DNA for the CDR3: TGTGCCAGCAGCCTAGAAGGGGGAGGGGGTTACGAGCAGTACTTC. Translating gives CASSLEGGGGYEQYF.

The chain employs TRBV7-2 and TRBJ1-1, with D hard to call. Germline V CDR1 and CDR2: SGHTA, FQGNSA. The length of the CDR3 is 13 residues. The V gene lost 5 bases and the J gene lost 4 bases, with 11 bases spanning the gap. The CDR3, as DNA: TGTGCCAGCAGCCCGGGTGAGCGCACTGAAGCTTTCTTT. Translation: CASSPGERTEAFF. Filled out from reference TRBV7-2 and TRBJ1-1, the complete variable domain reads GAGVSQSPSNKVTEKGKDVELRCDPISGHTALYWYRQSLGQGLEFLIYFQGNSAPDKSGLPSDRFSAERTGGSVSTLTIQRTQQEDSAVYLCASSPGERTEAFFGQGTRLTVV.

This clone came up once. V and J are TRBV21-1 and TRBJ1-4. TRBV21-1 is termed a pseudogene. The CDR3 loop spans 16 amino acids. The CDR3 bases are TGTGCCAGCAGCAACGGACGGCGAAACACTAATGAAAAACTGTTTTTT. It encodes CASSNGRRNTNEKLFF.

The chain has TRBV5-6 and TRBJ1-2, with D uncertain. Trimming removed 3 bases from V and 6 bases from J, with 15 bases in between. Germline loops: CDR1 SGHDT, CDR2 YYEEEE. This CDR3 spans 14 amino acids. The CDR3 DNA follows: TGTGCCAGCAGCTCCCGGTCCAAGCCCAATGGCTACACCTTC. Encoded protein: CASSSRSKPNGYTF.

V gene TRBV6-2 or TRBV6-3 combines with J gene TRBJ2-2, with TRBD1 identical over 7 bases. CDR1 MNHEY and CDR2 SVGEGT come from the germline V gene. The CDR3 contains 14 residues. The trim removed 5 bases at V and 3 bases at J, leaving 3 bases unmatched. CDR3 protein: CASSVQGYTGELFF. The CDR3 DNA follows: TGTGCCAGCAGTGTACAGGGGTACACCGGGGAGCTGTTTTTT.

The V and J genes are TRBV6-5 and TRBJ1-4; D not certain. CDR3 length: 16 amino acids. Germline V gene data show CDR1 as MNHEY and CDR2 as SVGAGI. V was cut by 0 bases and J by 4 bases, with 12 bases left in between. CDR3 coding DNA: TGTGCCAGCAGTTACTCGGCTCTGGGTAATAATGAAAAACTGTTTTTT. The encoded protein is CASSYSALGNNEKLFF.

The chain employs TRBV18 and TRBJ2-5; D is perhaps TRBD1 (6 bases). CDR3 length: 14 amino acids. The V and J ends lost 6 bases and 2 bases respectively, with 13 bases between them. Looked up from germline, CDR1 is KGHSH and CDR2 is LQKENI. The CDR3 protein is CASSRTGTQETQYF. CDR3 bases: TGTGCCAGCTCCCGCACCGGGACACAAGAGACCCAGTACTTC.

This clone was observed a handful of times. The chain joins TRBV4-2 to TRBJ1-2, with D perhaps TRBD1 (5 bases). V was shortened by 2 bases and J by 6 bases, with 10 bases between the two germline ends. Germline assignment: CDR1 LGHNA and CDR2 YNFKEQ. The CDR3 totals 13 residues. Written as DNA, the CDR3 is TGTGCCAGCAGCCAACAGGGAATCCATGGCTACACCTTC. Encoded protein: CASSQQGIHGYTF.

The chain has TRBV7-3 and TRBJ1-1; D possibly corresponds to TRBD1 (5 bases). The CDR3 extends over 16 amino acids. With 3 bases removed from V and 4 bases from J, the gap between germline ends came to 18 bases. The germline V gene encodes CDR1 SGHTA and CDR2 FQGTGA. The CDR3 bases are TGTGCCAGCAGCTTTCCCATTAGGGGTAAGGGCACTGAAGCTTTCTTT. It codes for CASSFPIRGKGTEAFF.

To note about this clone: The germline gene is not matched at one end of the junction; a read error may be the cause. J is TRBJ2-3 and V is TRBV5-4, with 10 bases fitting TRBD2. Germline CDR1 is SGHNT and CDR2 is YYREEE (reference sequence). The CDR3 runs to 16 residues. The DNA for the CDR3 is TGTGCCAGCAGCCTAGCGGGAGAGGGGCGCACGGATACGCAGTATTTT. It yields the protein CASSLAGEGRTDTQYF.

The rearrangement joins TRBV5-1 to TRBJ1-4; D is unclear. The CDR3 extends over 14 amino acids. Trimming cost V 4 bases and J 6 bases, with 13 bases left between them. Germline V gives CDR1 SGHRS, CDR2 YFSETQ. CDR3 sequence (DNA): TGCGCCAGCAGCGTCCGGGCAGAGGATGAAAAACTGTTTTTT. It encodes CASSVRAEDEKLFF.

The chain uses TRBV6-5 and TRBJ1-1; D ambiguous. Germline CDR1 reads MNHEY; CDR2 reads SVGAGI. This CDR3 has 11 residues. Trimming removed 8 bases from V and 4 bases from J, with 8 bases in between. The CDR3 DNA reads TGTGCCAGCGCTACCCCCACTGAAGCTTTCTTT. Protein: CASATPTEAFF.

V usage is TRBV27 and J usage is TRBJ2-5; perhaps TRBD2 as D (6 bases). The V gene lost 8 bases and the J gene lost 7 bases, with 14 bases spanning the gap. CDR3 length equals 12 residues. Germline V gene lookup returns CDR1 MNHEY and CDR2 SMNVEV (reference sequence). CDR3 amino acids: CASRPDGGTQYF. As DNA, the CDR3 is TGTGCCAGCCGCCCGGACGGGGGGACCCAGTACTTC.

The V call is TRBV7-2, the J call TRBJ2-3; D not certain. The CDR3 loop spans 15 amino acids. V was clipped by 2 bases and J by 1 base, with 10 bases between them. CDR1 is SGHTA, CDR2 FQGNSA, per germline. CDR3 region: CASSLQVAGTDTQYF. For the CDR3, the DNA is TGTGCCAGCAGCTTACAGGTTGCTGGCACAGATACGCAGTATTTT. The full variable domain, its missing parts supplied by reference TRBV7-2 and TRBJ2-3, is GAGVSQSPSNKVTEKGKDVELRCDPISGHTALYWYRQSLGQGLEFLIYFQGNSAPDKSGLPSDRFSAERTGGSVSTLTIQRTQQEDSAVYLCASSLQVAGTDTQYFGPGTRLTVL.